A single sample is the source of the 21 T cell receptor beta chains below, sequenced in a study of shared T cell receptors in the human thymus. Sequencing used immunoSEQ multiplex PCR; TCRdb keeps in-frame clones, though not all of them. The sample has roughly 660,000 clones; around 89% are singletons. The same data also contributed to another study, on human thymus T cells.

The sample was thymocytes. Source of these receptors: a boy less than two years old with a congenital heart defect.

V gene TRBV4-3 combines with J gene TRBJ2-3; perhaps TRBD1 as D (6 bases). Between the trimmed V and J ends, which lost 5 bases and 0 bases, there was a span of 15 bases. The length of the CDR3 is 16 residues. Germline loops: CDR1 LGHNA, CDR2 YSLEER. The CDR3 nucleotides are TGCGCCAGCAGCGCCGGTAGGGGACACAGCACAGATACGCAGTATTTT. Translated, it gives CASSAGRGHSTDTQYF.

The chain joins TRBV5-1 to TRBJ2-1, with TRBD1 identical over 9 bases. Looked up from germline, CDR1 is SGHRS and CDR2 is YFSETQ. Unmatched junction bases numbered 14, after V lost 1 base and J lost 3 bases. The CDR3 sequence is 19 residues long. CDR3: CASSLNSPPGTGHYNEQFF. CDR3 DNA sequence: TGCGCCAGCAGCTTGAATTCGCCCCCCGGGACAGGGCACTACAATGAGCAGTTCTTC.

CDR3 nucleotides: TGTGCCAGCAGTTTAATGGACAGGGGTGTTCCGAACACTGAAGCTTTCTTT. Protein product: CASSLMDRGVPNTEAFF. This chain uses TRBV27 with TRBJ1-1, with TRBD1 identical over 9 bases. Germline V lookup: CDR1 MNHEY, CDR2 SMNVEV (reference sequence). The V and J ends lost 2 bases and 1 base, in that order; junction bases with no gene match: 8. The CDR3 spans 17 residues.

The rearrangement uses TRBV29-1 and TRBJ2-1; 8 nucleotides line up with TRBD2. Trimming at V came to 7 bases and at J to 9 bases, leaving 17 bases not matched to a gene. The CDR3 totals 15 residues. From germline, CDR1 is SQVTM and CDR2 ANQGSEA. The CDR3, as DNA: TGCAGCGCAACCCCTAAAGCGGGAGAGGACGGTGAGCAGTTCTTC. Translated: CSATPKAGEDGEQFF.

The genes are TRBV5-1 and TRBJ2-1; 16 bases line up with TRBD2. The V segment lost 2 bases and the J segment 6 bases; nucleotides outside the gene matches: 8. Germline V gene sequence: CDR1 SGHRS, CDR2 YFSETQ. The CDR3 consists of 18 residues. This chain's CDR3 is CASSFTGTSGRVTNEQFF. The CDR3 nucleotides read TGCGCCAGCAGCTTCACCGGGACTAGCGGGAGGGTTACCAATGAGCAGTTCTTC. Drawing the rest from reference TRBV5-1 and TRBJ2-1, the complete variable domain is KAGVTQTPRYLIKTRGQQVTLSCSPISGHRSVSWYQQTPGQGLQFLFEYFSETQRNKGNFPGRFSGRQFSNSRSEMNVSTLELGDSALYLCASSFTGTSGRVTNEQFFGPGTRLTVL.

The chain joins TRBV4-3 to TRBJ2-2; possible D gene TRBD2, 6 bases. CDR1 and CDR2 (germline): LGHNA, YSLEER. The CDR3 consists of 14 residues. Trimming took 4 bases from V and 3 from J, leaving 9 bases between them. The CDR3 nucleotides are TGCGCCAGCAGCCGACTAGGGCACACCGGGGAGCTGTTTTTT. Encoded protein: CASSRLGHTGELFF.

This rearrangement joins TRBV27 to TRBJ2-1, with D possibly being TRBD2 (6 bases). The V end was cut by 7 bases, the J end by 3 bases, with 22 bases between. The germline V gene encodes CDR1 MNHEY and CDR2 SMNVEV (reference sequence). The CDR3 is 17 residues long. The CDR3, as DNA: TGTGCCAGCACCCCCCAAGATAGCGGAGGCCTCTACAATGAGCAGTTCTTC. Translated, it gives CASTPQDSGGLYNEQFF.

The genes are TRBV7-2 and TRBJ2-7; D is unresolved. Germline CDR1 is SGHTA and CDR2 is FQGNSA. The CDR3 contains 15 residues. The ends were cut back, 0 bases at V and 2 bases at J, with 11 bases in the middle. The CDR3 DNA sequence: TGTGCCAGCAGCTTAGCGCCGATGGAGCCCTACGAGCAGTACTTC. Translated, it gives CASSLAPMEPYEQYF.

The chain recombines TRBV4-3 with TRBJ1-2; D unresolved. The CDR3 is 17 amino acids. Trimming removed 1 base from V and 0 bases from J, with 15 bases in between. Looked up from germline, CDR1 is LGHNA and CDR2 is YSLEER. The CDR3 DNA follows: TGCGCCAGCAGCCAAGTAGGCGGAGCCGGTTCTAACTATGGCTACACCTTC. Translated, it gives CASSQVGGAGSNYGYTF.

This clone was seen only a few times. V and J are TRBV25-1 and TRBJ2-7; 7 bases map to TRBD2. The germline CDR1 and CDR2 sequences are MGHDK and SYGVNS. This CDR3 spans 17 amino acids. Unmatched junction bases numbered 17, after V lost 6 bases and J lost 3 bases. This CDR3 is CASRGGGFPSYYYEQYF. The CDR3 DNA reads as TGTGCCAGCAGGGGGGGAGGGTTTCCCTCGTACTACTACGAGCAGTACTTC.

The chain links TRBV19 to TRBJ1-1; no reliable D call. Trimming took 3 bases from V and 6 from J, leaving 14 bases between them. The CDR3 contains 14 residues. Germline-derived CDR1 and CDR2 are LNHDA and SQIVND (reference sequence). DNA for the CDR3: TGTGCCAGTAGTATCGCGGGTATGGTCGCTGAAGCTTTCTTT. Its protein is CASSIAGMVAEAFF.

This clone showed up just a few times. V is TRBV5-4 and J is TRBJ1-5, with D uncertain. CDR1 SGHNT and CDR2 YYREEE come from the germline V gene (reference sequence). V lost 5 bases to trimming and J lost 4 bases, with 10 bases between them. This CDR3 is 13 amino acids long. As DNA, the CDR3 is TGTGCCAGCAGTTACGGGGTAAATCAGCCCCAGCATTTT. Translation gives CASSYGVNQPQHF.

The rearrangement links TRBV7-3 to TRBJ2-1; 7 bases map to TRBD1. The ends lost 7 bases at V and 6 bases at J; junction bases unmatched: 9. Looked up from germline, CDR1 is SGHTA and CDR2 is FQGTGA. The CDR3 totals 14 residues. The CDR3 bases are TGTGCCAGCACTTCTGACAGGGCTCCCAATGAGCAGTTCTTC. Its translation: CASTSDRAPNEQFF. Looking up the rest from reference TRBV7-3 and TRBJ2-1 gives the full variable domain: GAGVSQTPSNKVTEKGKYVELRCDPISGHTALYWYRQSLGQGPEFLIYFQGTGAADDSGLPNDRFFAVRPEGSVSTLKIQRTERGDSAVYLCASTSDRAPNEQFFGPGTRLTVL.

The CDR3 spells CASRAGVGEQFF. DNA of the CDR3: TGTGCCAGCAGGGCAGGGGTCGGTGAGCAGTTCTTC. J is TRBJ2-1 and V is TRBV5-6, with D maybe TRBD1 (6 bases). Germline CDR1 is SGHDT and CDR2 is YYEEEE. The CDR3 contains 12 residues. V gave up 5 bases and J gave up 9 bases, with 12 bases separating them.

This chain connects TRBV7-8 to TRBJ2-6, with a possible D match to TRBD2 (5 bases). Trimming pared 10 bases from V and 3 bases from J, leaving 10 bases between. Germline CDR1 and CDR2: SGHVS and FQNEAQ. The CDR3 spans 13 residues. CDR3 amino acids: CAKGEIGANVLTF. CDR3 bases: TGTGCCAAGGGAGAAATTGGGGCCAACGTCCTGACTTTC.

The chain has TRBV27 and TRBJ2-2, with D perhaps matching TRBD2 (5 bases). This CDR3 comprises 15 residues. Germline-derived CDR1 and CDR2 are MNHEY and SMNVEV (reference sequence). The CDR3 DNA is TGTGCAGCTCCCCCGGACTCTTTTTCGTCCGGGGAGCTGTTTTTT. Translating gives CAAPPDSFSSGELFF.

Only one count was recorded for this clone. DNA for the CDR3: TGTGCCAGCAGCCAATACAGGGGGCAAGGCGAGCAGTACTTC. It yields the protein CASSQYRGQGEQYF. The genes are TRBV11-3 and TRBJ2-7; 9 bases match TRBD1. V was pared by 5 bases and J by 6 bases, with 8 bases of the junction left unmatched. CDR3 length equals 14 residues. Germline loops: CDR1 SGHNT, CDR2 YENEEA.

The V and J genes are TRBV4-3 and TRBJ2-7; possibly TRBD2 for D (6 bases). Germline-derived CDR1 and CDR2 are LGHNA and YSLEER. V was pared by 0 bases and J by 6 bases, with 15 bases between. The CDR3 contains 15 residues. CDR3 in DNA: TGCGCCAGCAGCCAAGATTCGGGAGAACGTGGCGAGCAGTACTTC. As protein: CASSQDSGERGEQYF.

The chain has TRBV28 and TRBJ1-1; D not resolved. CDR1 is MDHEN, CDR2 SYDVKM, per germline. V lost 6 bases and J 4 bases, leaving 18 bases between the germline ends. The CDR3 contains 15 residues. CDR3 DNA sequence: TGTGCCAGCAGACCCCTCCCCCAGAGGGCCACTGAAGCTTTCTTT. Translating gives CASRPLPQRATEAFF. The whole variable domain, remainder taken from reference TRBV28 and TRBJ1-1, is DVKVTQSSRYLVKRTGEKVFLECVQDMDHENMFWYRQDPGLGLRLIYFSYDVKMKEKGDIPEGYSVSREKKERFSLILESASTNQTSMYLCASRPLPQRATEAFFGQGTRLTVV.

The genes are TRBV7-9 and TRBJ2-4; no definite D call. The CDR3 is 14 residues long. V shed 5 bases and J shed 6 bases, with 14 bases lying between them. The germline CDR1 and CDR2 sequences are SEHNR and FQNEAQ (reference sequence). The CDR3 protein is CASSLRPDRNIQYF. The CDR3, as DNA: TGTGCCAGCAGCCTCAGGCCTGATAGAAACATTCAGTACTTC.

This chain uses TRBV10-3 with TRBJ1-2, with D uncertain. CDR1 and CDR2 from the germline V gene are ENHRY and SYGVKD. The length of the CDR3 is 14 residues. The ends were cut back, 9 bases at V and 4 bases at J, with 18 bases in the middle. DNA of the CDR3: TGTGCCATGGGGTCGACCGGGGATCTCTATGGCTACACCTTC. Its protein is CAMGSTGDLYGYTF.